The next 30 T cell receptor beta chains were all read from a single sample in a study of T cells in Graves' hyperthyroidism and ophthalmopathy. It was RNA transcripts that yielded the amplified TCR beta CDR3 regions. A set of HTBI primers served as the primers for a first-round RT-PCR of the TCR CDR3. TCRdb reprocessed the multiplex PCR reads via MiXCR and lists one record per CDR3 protein. This table has some 600,000 distinct CDR3 sequences, over 11% appearing once. The sample taken for sequencing was blood. The receptors were gathered from a woman younger than 45 with Graves' hyperthyroidism that later progressed to Graves' ophthalmopathy.

This clonotype came up a few times. The J gene is TRBJ1-1, the V gene TRBV7-2, with a tentative D call TRBD1 (5 bases). CDR3 size: 15 residues. From germline, CDR1 is SGHTA and CDR2 FQGNSA. Trimming stripped 5 bases from V and 5 bases from J, with 18 bases between. The CDR3 spells CASSISWGVGTEAFF. The CDR3 region has the DNA TGTGCCAGCAGCATATCATGGGGGGTTGGGACTGAAGCTTTCTTT.

This clonotype was picked up many times. The rearrangement joins TRBV19 to TRBJ2-3; D is possibly TRBD1 or TRBD2 (5 bases each). V lost 4 bases and J 4 bases, leaving 9 bases between the germline ends. The CDR3 contains 13 residues. Germline-derived CDR1 and CDR2 are LNHDA and SQIVND (reference sequence). The CDR3 nucleotides are TGTGCCAGTAGTAATCAGGGAGCAGATACGCAGTATTTT. Translated, it gives CASSNQGADTQYF.

This chain uses TRBV13 with TRBJ2-2; 8 nucleotides align to TRBD2. Germline loops: CDR1 PRHDT, CDR2 FYEKMQ (reference sequence). There are 12 residues in the CDR3. V gave up 5 bases and J gave up 11 bases; unmatched junction bases: 4. The CDR3 sequence is CASSPGLAELFF. The CDR3 DNA sequence: TGTGCCAGCAGCCCAGGACTAGCTGAGCTGTTTTTT. Full variable domain (rest looked up from reference TRBV13 and TRBJ2-2): AAGVIQSPRHLIKEKRETATLKCYPIPRHDTVYWYQQGPGQDPQFLISFYEKMQSDKGSIPDRFSAQQFSDYHSELNMSSLELGDSALYFCASSPGLAELFFGEGSRLTVL.

This clonotype was recorded many times. This CDR3 reads CSVDPGRRKGYTF. The CDR3, as DNA: TGCAGCGTTGATCCCGGACGGAGGAAAGGCTACACCTTC. The chain links TRBV29-1 to TRBJ1-2; unclear D gene. CDR1 is SQVTM and CDR2 is ANQGSEA in the germline V gene. There are 13 residues in the CDR3. Between the trimmed V and J ends, which lost 3 bases and 8 bases, there was a span of 16 bases.

This clonotype was seen repeatedly, ten times or more. V usage is TRBV7-2 and J usage is TRBJ1-5; D is perhaps TRBD1 (6 bases). The CDR3 runs to 17 residues. Trimming removed 4 bases from V and 0 bases from J, with 16 bases in between. Germline V gene sequence: CDR1 SGHTA, CDR2 FQGNSA. The CDR3, as DNA: TGTGCCAGCAGCTCTATGGAGGGGGACCCTAGCAATCAGCCCCAGCATTTT. Amino acids: CASSSMEGDPSNQPQHF.

There are a few counts of this clonotype. The gene calls are TRBV7-9 and TRBJ2-7, with TRBD1 matching 7 bases. In germline, CDR1 is SEHNR, CDR2 FQNEAQ (reference sequence). The V and J ends lost 0 bases and 2 bases, in that order; junction bases with no gene match: 4. This CDR3 spans 15 amino acids. Here the CDR3 DNA reads TGTGCCAGCAGCTTAGCTTTAGGGGGCGCCTACGAGCAGTACTTC. Amino acid sequence: CASSLALGGAYEQYF.

This clonotype was seen ten or more times. The V and J genes are TRBV7-8 and TRBJ2-1; D possibly uses TRBD1 or TRBD2 (6 bases each). Deletions cut 5 bases from V and 5 bases from J, with 22 bases between. The CDR3 contains 17 residues. The germline V gene has CDR1 SGHVS and CDR2 FQNEAQ. CDR3 in amino acids: CASSPLPGAGPNNEQFF. Here the CDR3 DNA reads TGTGCCAGCAGCCCTCTCCCGGGGGCCGGCCCGAACAATGAGCAGTTCTTC.

This clonotype was counted only a few times. The chain has TRBV27 and TRBJ1-2; a possible D gene is TRBD1 (5 bases). The CDR3 is 15 residues long. Per the germline V gene, CDR1 is MNHEY and CDR2 is SMNVEV (reference sequence). Trimming pared 6 bases from V and 8 bases from J, leaving 22 bases between. Here the CDR3 reads CASSPPGRGLGGYTF. The CDR3 DNA reads TGTGCCAGCAGCCCCCCGGGTAGGGGTCTGGGCGGCTACACCTTC.

This rearrangement joins TRBV20-1 to TRBJ1-6, with D maybe TRBD1 (5 bases). The CDR3 runs 13 residues. V was shortened by 3 bases and J by 11 bases, with 14 bases between the two germline ends. Germline V lookup: CDR1 DFQATT, CDR2 SNEGSKA (reference sequence). For the CDR3, the DNA is TGCAGTGCTAGCAGGGATAGTGGTCCACCCCTCCACTTT. It is translated as CSASRDSGPPLHF.

This clonotype was detected only a few times. The V and J genes are TRBV15 and TRBJ1-5, with D unresolved. Trimming pared 2 bases from V and 4 bases from J, leaving 3 bases between. CDR1 and CDR2 from the germline V gene are LNHNV and YYDKDF (reference sequence). This CDR3 is built from 12 residues. In nucleotides, the CDR3 is TGTGCCACCAGCAGACTAAATCAGCCCCAGCATTTT. Amino acid sequence: CATSRLNQPQHF. The full variable domain, rest sourced from reference TRBV15 and TRBJ1-5, is DAMVIQNPRYQVTQFGKPVTLSCSQTLNHNVMYWYQQKSSQAPKLLFHYYDKDFNNEADTPDNFQSRRPNTSFCFLDIRSPGLGDTAMYLCATSRLNQPQHFGDGTRLSIL.

CDR3 DNA sequence: TGCAGCGTTGAGGGCTCGACCGGAAAACTGTTTTTT. This gives the protein CSVEGSTGKLFF. The chain uses TRBV29-1 and TRBJ1-4, with D hard to call. Per germline, CDR1 SQVTM and CDR2 ANQGSEA. The CDR3 sequence is 12 residues long. V lost 3 bases to trimming and J lost 10 bases, with 12 bases between them. The complete variable domain, with remaining parts taken from reference TRBV29-1 and TRBJ1-4, reads SAVISQKPSRDICQRGTSLTIQCQVDSQVTMMFWYRQQPGQSLTLIATANQGSEATYESGFVIDKFPISRPNLTFSTLTVSNMSPEDSSIYLCSVEGSTGKLFFGSGTQLSVL.

This clonotype was counted at least ten times. This rearrangement joins TRBV20-1 to TRBJ2-5; D is perhaps TRBD1 or TRBD2 (5 bases each). Germline V gene data show CDR1 as DFQATT and CDR2 as SNEGSKA (reference sequence). The CDR3 has 16 residues. Trimming stripped 1 base from V and 2 bases from J, with 17 bases between. The CDR3 region is CSARALPGRIQETQYF. CDR3 DNA: TGCAGTGCTAGAGCCTTACCGGGACGCATACAAGAGACCCAGTACTTC.

As to this clonotype: Given a much more abundant clone one base away, this may be a read error. The chain combines TRBV20-1 with TRBJ2-1, with 7 bases lining up with TRBD2. Germline CDR1 and CDR2: DFQATT and SNEGSKA (reference sequence). There are 15 residues in the CDR3. J gave up 8 bases and V 4 bases, and 14 bases lay outside the gene matches. CDR3 in amino acids: CSAMLLADIYDEQFF. CDR3 sequence (DNA): TGCAGTGCTATGCTTCTAGCGGACATTTACGATGAGCAGTTCTTC.

This chain uses TRBV3-1 with TRBJ1-1; D may be TRBD1 (6 bases). V lost 4 bases to trimming and J lost 3 bases, with 12 bases between them. The CDR3 is 14 amino acids. Germline assignment: CDR1 LGHDT and CDR2 YNNKEL (reference sequence). The CDR3 sequence is CASSRVSGDTEAFF. CDR3 in DNA: TGTGCCAGCAGCCGCGTTTCAGGGGACACTGAAGCTTTCTTT.

This clonotype was seen ten or more times. V usage is TRBV6-2 or TRBV6-3 and J usage is TRBJ2-7; 7 nucleotides match TRBD2. Germline V gene lookup returns CDR1 MNHEY and CDR2 SVGEGT. The length of the CDR3 is 16 residues. After removal of 4 bases from V and 5 bases from J, the junction contained 14 bases not matched to a gene. The CDR3 region is CASSFTPSGNTHEQYF. For the CDR3, the DNA is TGTGCCAGCAGTTTCACTCCTAGCGGTAATACCCACGAGCAGTACTTC.

This clonotype was counted ten times or more. The chain carries TRBV6-1 and TRBJ1-6; no reliable D call. CDR1 is MNHNS, CDR2 SASEGT, per germline. The CDR3 is 14 residues long. Trimming took 7 bases from V and 7 from J, leaving 14 bases between them. This CDR3 is CASTPDLSNSPLHF. The CDR3 region has the DNA TGTGCCAGCACCCCGGACCTGTCAAATTCACCCCTCCACTTT.

This clonotype was found many times. The genes are TRBV2 and TRBJ2-7, with D hard to call. Germline CDR1 and CDR2: SNHLY and FYNNEI. Deletions cut 8 bases from V and 2 bases from J, with 10 bases between. The CDR3 spans 12 residues. This chain's CDR3 is CASGDETYEQYF. In nucleotides, the CDR3 is TGTGCCAGCGGAGACGAGACCTACGAGCAGTACTTC.

This clonotype was observed once. DNA for the CDR3: TGTGCCAGCAGGTTTCCGGGACTAGTGTACAATGAGCAGTTCTTC. It specifies CASRFPGLVYNEQFF. The rearrangement links TRBV7-2 to TRBJ2-1, with 8 bases lining up with TRBD2. The trim removed 6 bases at V and 4 bases at J, leaving 8 bases unmatched. The CDR3 is made up of 15 amino acids. From germline, CDR1 is SGHTA and CDR2 FQGNSA.

This chain joins TRBV28 and TRBJ1-3; 7 positions match TRBD1. The germline V gene encodes CDR1 MDHEN and CDR2 SYDVKM. Trimming cost V 3 bases and J 12 bases; bases outside gene matches: 5. This CDR3 has 12 amino acids. The CDR3 DNA follows: TGTGCCAGCAGTTTCGGACAGGAGCACATATATTTT. Residues: CASSFGQEHIYF.

There are many counts of this clonotype. The genes are TRBV30 and TRBJ1-5; 8 bases are a match to TRBD1. Looked up from germline, CDR1 is GTSNPN and CDR2 is SVGIG (reference sequence). Trimming removed 5 bases from V and 5 bases from J; junction bases left unmatched: 5. This CDR3 spans 13 amino acids. The CDR3 DNA is TGTGCCTGGGCAGGGGGCGACGATCAGCCCCAGCATTTT. It encodes CAWAGGDDQPQHF.

This chain connects TRBV7-9 to TRBJ2-3, with 7 bases fitting TRBD2. CDR3 length equals 16 residues. J was trimmed by 4 bases and V by 6 bases; bases with no gene match: 13. The germline V gene has CDR1 SEHNR and CDR2 FQNEAQ (reference sequence). In nucleotides, the CDR3 is TGTGCCAGCAGTTACCCCTTGGGAGGGCCCGCAGATACGCAGTATTTT. Translated: CASSYPLGGPADTQYF.

This clonotype was detected ten times or more. The V call is TRBV10-3, the J call TRBJ1-6, with 10 bases lining up with TRBD1. The germline CDR1 and CDR2 sequences are ENHRY and SYGVKD. V was pared by 0 bases and J by 6 bases, with 11 bases of the junction left unmatched. This CDR3 has 19 amino acids. CDR3 nucleotides: TGTGCCATCAGTGAGTCCCCAACCGGGACAGGGGTTCCTAATTCACCCCTCCACTTT. Its protein product is CAISESPTGTGVPNSPLHF.

There are many counts of this clonotype. The chain has TRBV20-1 and TRBJ2-3; D unresolved. CDR1 is DFQATT and CDR2 is SNEGSKA in the germline V gene (reference sequence). There are 13 residues in the CDR3. Trimming took off 5 bases at V and 1 base at J, with 10 bases between the two ends. The CDR3 here is CSASPLRTDTQYF. In nucleotides, the CDR3 is TGCAGTGCTTCCCCTCTACGCACAGATACGCAGTATTTT.

The chain links TRBV14 to TRBJ2-3, with 11 bases matching TRBD2. CDR1 is SGHDN, CDR2 FVKESK, per germline. This CDR3 spans 14 amino acids. With 6 bases clipped from V and 4 bases from J, the junction kept 3 bases outside the gene matches. The CDR3 loop reads CASRLAGVADTQYF. The CDR3 coding sequence is TGTGCCAGCAGACTAGCGGGAGTCGCAGATACGCAGTATTTT.

J is TRBJ2-2 and V is TRBV20-1, with D uncertain. Trimming left V 5 bases short and J 1 base short, with 2 bases between. There are 11 residues in the CDR3. Germline V gene sequence: CDR1 DFQATT, CDR2 SNEGSKA (reference sequence). The DNA for the CDR3 is TGCAGTGCTGAGAACACCGGGGAGCTGTTTTTT. It specifies CSAENTGELFF.

Many counts were recorded for this clonotype. The chain couples TRBV20-1 to TRBJ1-6; the D gene is possibly TRBD1 (5 bases). Germline V gene data show CDR1 as DFQATT and CDR2 as SNEGSKA (reference sequence). V was shortened by 0 bases and J by 7 bases, with 10 bases between the two germline ends. The CDR3 is made up of 14 amino acids. The CDR3 sequence: CSARDWDGNSPLHF. The CDR3 DNA is TGCAGTGCTAGAGATTGGGACGGGAATTCACCCCTCCACTTT.

The sample holds many counts of this clonotype. The rearrangement links TRBV12-3 or TRBV12-4 to TRBJ1-1; D is possibly TRBD1 (5 bases). The V end was cut by 6 bases, the J end by 7 bases, with 15 bases between. The CDR3 is 13 amino acids. DNA of the CDR3: TGTGCCAGCAGAGCCCACGGGGGTATTGAAGCTTTCTTT. This codes for CASRAHGGIEAFF.

The sample holds a few counts of this clonotype. V usage is TRBV19 and J usage is TRBJ1-2; 9 bases are shared with TRBD1. With 2 bases clipped from V and 3 bases from J, the junction kept 1 base outside the gene matches. From germline, CDR1 is LNHDA and CDR2 SQIVND (reference sequence). The CDR3 spans 14 residues. The CDR3, as DNA: TGTGCCAGTAGTATAAGGACAGGGGACTATGGCTACACCTTC. The encoded protein is CASSIRTGDYGYTF.

The table lists this clonotype with a few counts. This rearrangement joins TRBV19 to TRBJ1-5; 12 bases align to TRBD1. V shed 7 bases and J 2 bases; nucleotides not matched to a gene: 9. This CDR3 has 17 amino acids. CDR1 is LNHDA and CDR2 is SQIVND in the germline V gene (reference sequence). The DNA of the CDR3 is TGTGCCAGTACTGGGACAGGGGGCGCAGGGGGCAATCAGCCCCAGCATTTT. Amino acids: CASTGTGGAGGNQPQHF.

This clonotype was recorded at least ten times. This chain uses TRBV6-1 with TRBJ2-3; tentative D call: TRBD2 (7 bases). Germline loops: CDR1 MNHNS, CDR2 SASEGT. V was pared by 8 bases and J by 6 bases, with 36 bases between. CDR3 length: 20 amino acids. The CDR3 coding sequence is TGTGCCAGCTCCAGATCAGGGACAACAAGCGGGAATCTCCCCGGGGATACGCAGTATTTT. Protein product: CASSRSGTTSGNLPGDTQYF.